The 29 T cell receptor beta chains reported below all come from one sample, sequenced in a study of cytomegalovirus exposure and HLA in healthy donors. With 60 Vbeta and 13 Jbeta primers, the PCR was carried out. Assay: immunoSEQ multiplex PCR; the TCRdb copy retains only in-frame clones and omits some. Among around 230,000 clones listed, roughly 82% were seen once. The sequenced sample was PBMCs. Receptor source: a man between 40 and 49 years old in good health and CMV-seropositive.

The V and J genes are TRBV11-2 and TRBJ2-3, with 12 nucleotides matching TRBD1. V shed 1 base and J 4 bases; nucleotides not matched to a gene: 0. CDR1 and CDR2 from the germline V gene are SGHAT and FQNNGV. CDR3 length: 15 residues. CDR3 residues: CASSLGDRGPDTQYF. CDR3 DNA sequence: TGTGCCAGCAGCTTAGGGGACAGGGGGCCAGATACGCAGTATTTT.

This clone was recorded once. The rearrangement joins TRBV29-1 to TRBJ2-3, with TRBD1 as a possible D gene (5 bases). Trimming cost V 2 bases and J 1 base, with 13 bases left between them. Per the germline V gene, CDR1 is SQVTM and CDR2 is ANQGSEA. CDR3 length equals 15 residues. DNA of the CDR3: TGCAGCGTTGAATCGGGTAGCAGGGGCACAGATACGCAGTATTTT. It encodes CSVESGSRGTDTQYF.

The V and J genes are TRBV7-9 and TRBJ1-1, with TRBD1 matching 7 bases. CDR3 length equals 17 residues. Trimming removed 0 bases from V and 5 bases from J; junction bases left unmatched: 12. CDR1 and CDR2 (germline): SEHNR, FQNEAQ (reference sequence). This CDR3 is CASSLASSTGYKTEAFF. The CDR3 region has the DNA TGTGCCAGCAGCTTAGCGTCATCGACAGGGTACAAAACTGAAGCTTTCTTT.

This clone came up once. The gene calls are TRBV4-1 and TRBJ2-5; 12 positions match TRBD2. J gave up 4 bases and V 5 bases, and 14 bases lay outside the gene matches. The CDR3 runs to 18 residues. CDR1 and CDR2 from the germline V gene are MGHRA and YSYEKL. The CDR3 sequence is CASSREERTSGIAETQYF. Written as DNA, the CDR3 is TGCGCCAGCAGCAGGGAGGAACGGACTAGCGGGATCGCAGAGACCCAGTACTTC.

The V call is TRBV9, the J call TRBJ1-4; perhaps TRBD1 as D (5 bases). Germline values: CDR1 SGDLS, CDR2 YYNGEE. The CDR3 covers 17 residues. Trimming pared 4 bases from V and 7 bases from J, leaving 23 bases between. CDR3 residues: CASSSPRGGPGSEKLFF. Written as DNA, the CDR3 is TGTGCCAGCAGCTCCCCCCGGGGCGGGCCCGGGAGTGAAAAACTGTTTTTT.

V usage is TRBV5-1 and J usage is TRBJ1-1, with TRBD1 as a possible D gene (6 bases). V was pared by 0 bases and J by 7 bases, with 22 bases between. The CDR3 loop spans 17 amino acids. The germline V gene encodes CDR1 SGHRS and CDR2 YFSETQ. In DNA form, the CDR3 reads TGCGCCAGCAGCTTGGCCCGGGACGGATGGGGGCCCATTGAAGCTTTCTTT. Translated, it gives CASSLARDGWGPIEAFF.

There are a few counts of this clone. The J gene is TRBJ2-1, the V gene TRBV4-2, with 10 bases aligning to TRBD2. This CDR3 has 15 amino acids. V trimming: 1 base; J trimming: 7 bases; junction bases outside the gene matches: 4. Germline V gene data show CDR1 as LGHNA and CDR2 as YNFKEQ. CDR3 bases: TGTGCCAGCAGCCAAGGAGCAGCGGGAGGGAATGAGCAGTTCTTC. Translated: CASSQGAAGGNEQFF.

CDR3 residues: CASSVDSPYYEQYV. The CDR3 bases are TGCGCCAGCAGTGTAGACAGTCCTTACTACGAGCAGTACGTC. The chain carries TRBV10-2 and TRBJ2-7, with D perhaps matching TRBD1 (5 bases). The CDR3 consists of 14 residues. Germline lookup yields CDR1 WSHSY and CDR2 SAAADI. V dropped 4 bases and J dropped 3 bases, with 13 bases sitting between them.

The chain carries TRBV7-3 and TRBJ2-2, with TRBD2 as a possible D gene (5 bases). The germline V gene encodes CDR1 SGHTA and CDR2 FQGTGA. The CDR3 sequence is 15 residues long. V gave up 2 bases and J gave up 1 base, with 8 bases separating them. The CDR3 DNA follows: TGTGCCAGCAGCTTAGAAGGGAGGAACACCGGGGAGCTGTTTTTT. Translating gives CASSLEGRNTGELFF.

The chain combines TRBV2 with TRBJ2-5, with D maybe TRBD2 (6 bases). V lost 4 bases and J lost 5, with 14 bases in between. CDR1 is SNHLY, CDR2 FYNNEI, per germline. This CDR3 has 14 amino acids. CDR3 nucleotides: TGTGCCAGCAGTGCCGGGAGTTCTATCGAGACCCAGTACTTC. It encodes CASSAGSSIETQYF.

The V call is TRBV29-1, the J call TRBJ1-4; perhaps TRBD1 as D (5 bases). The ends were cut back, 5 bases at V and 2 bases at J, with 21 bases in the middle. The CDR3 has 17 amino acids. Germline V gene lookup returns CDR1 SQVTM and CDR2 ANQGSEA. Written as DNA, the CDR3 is TGCAGCGTTACGGGACTCCCCGAGCATGCGACTAATGAAAAACTGTTTTTT. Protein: CSVTGLPEHATNEKLFF.

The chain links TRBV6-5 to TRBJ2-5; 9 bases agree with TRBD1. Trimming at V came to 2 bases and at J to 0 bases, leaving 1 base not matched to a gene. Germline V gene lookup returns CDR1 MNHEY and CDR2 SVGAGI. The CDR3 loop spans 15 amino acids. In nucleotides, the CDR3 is TGTGCCAGCAGTTACGGGACAGGGTACCAAGAGACCCAGTACTTC. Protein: CASSYGTGYQETQYF.

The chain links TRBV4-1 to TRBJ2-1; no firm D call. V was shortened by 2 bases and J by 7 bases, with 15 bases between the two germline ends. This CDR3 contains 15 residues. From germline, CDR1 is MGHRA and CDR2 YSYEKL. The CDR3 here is CASSQPQLNWNEQFF. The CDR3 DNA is TGCGCCAGCAGCCAACCTCAACTTAACTGGAATGAGCAGTTCTTC.

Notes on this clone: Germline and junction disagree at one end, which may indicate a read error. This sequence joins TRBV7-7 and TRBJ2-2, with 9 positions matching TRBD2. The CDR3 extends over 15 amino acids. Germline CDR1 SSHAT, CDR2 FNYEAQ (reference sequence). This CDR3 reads CASSSSVAGVGELFF. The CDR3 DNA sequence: TGTGCTAGCAGCTCCTCAGTAGCGGGAGTGGGGGAGCTGTTTTTT.

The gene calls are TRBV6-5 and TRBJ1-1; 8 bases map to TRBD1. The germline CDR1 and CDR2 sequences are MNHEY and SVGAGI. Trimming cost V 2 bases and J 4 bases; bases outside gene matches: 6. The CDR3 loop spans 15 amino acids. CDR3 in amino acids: CASSYQGARFTEAFF. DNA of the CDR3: TGTGCCAGCAGTTACCAGGGGGCGCGGTTCACTGAAGCTTTCTTT.

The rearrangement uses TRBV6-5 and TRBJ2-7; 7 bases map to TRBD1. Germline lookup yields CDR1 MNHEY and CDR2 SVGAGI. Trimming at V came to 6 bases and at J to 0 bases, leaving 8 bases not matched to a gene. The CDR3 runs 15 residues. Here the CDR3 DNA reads TGTGCCAGCAGGGCGGACAGGTCCCGCTCCTACGAGCAGTACGTC. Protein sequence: CASRADRSRSYEQYV.

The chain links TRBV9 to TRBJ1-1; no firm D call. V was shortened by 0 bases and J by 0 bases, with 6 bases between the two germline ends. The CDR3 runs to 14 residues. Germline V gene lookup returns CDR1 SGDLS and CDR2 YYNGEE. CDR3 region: CASSVGDMNTEAFF. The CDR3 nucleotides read TGTGCCAGCAGCGTAGGTGACATGAACACTGAAGCTTTCTTT. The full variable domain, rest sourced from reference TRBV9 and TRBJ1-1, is DSGVTQTPKHLITATGQRVTLRCSPRSGDLSVYWYQQSLDQGLQFLIQYYNGEERAKGNILERFSAQQFPDLHSELNLSSLELGDSALYFCASSVGDMNTEAFFGQGTRLTVV.

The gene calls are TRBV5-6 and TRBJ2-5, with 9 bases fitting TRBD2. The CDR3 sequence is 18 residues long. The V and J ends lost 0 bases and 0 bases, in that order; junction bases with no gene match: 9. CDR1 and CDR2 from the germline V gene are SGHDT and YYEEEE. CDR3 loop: CASSLVAASGDNQETQYF. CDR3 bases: TGTGCCAGCAGCTTGGTGGCGGCTAGCGGGGATAACCAAGAGACCCAGTACTTC. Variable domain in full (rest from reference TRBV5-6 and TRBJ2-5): DAGVTQSPTHLIKTRGQQVTLRCSPKSGHDTVSWYQQALGQGPQFIFQYYEEEERQRGNFPDRFSGHQFPNYSSELNVNALLLGDSALYLCASSLVAASGDNQETQYFGPGTRLLVL.

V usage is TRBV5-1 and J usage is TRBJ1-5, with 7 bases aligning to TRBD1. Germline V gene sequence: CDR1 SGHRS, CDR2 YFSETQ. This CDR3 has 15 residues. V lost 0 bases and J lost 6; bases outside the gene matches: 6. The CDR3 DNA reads TGCGCCAGCAGCTTGGAAGGGGGCGTAGGTCAGCCCCAGCATTTT. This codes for CASSLEGGVGQPQHF.

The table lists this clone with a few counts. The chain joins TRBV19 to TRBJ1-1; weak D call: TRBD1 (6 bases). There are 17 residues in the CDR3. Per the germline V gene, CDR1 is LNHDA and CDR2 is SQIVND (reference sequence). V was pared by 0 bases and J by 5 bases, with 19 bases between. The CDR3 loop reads CASSIDGGGQMRTEAFF. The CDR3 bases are TGTGCCAGTAGTATAGATGGCGGGGGGCAAATGAGGACTGAAGCTTTCTTT. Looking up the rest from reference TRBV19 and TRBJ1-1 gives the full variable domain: DGGITQSPKYLFRKEGQNVTLSCEQNLNHDAMYWYRQDPGQGLRLIYYSQIVNDFQKGDIAEGYSVSREKKESFPLTVTSAQKNPTAFYLCASSIDGGGQMRTEAFFGQGTRLTVV.

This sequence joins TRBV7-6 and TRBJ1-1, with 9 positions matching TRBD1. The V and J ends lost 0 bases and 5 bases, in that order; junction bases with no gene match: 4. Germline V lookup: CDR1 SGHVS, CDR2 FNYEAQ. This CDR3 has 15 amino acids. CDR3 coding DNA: TGTGCCAGCAGCTTAGCCGGACAGGGGTTTACTGAAGCTTTCTTT. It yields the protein CASSLAGQGFTEAFF.

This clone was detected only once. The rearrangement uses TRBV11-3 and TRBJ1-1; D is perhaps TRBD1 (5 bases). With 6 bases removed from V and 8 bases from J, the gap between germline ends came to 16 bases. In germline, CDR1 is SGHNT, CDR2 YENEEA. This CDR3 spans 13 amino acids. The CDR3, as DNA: TGTGCCAGCAGTCCCTTGGGGGGGACCGAAGCTTTCTTT. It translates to CASSPLGGTEAFF.

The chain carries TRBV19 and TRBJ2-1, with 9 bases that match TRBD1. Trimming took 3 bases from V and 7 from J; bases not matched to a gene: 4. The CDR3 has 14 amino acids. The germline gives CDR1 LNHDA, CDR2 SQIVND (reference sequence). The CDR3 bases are TGTGCCAGTAGTATGACAGGGGGGTTGAATGAGCAGTTCTTC. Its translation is CASSMTGGLNEQFF.

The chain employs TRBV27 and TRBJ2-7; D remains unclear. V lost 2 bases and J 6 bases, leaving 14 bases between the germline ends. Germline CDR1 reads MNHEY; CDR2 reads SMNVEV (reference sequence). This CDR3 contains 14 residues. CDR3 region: CASSLEAQLGEQYF. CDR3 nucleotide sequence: TGTGCCAGCAGTTTAGAGGCCCAGCTGGGCGAGCAGTACTTC.

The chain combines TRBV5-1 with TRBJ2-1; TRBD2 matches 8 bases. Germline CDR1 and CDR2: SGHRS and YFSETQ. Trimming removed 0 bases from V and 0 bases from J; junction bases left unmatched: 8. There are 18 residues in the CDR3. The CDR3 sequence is CASSLVGSGISSYNEQFF. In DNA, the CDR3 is TGCGCCAGCAGCTTGGTGGGTAGCGGGATAAGCTCCTACAATGAGCAGTTCTTC.

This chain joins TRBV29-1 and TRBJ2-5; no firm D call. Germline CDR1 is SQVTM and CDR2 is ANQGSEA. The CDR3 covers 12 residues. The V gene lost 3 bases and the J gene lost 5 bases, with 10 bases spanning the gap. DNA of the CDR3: TGCAGCGTTGACGGTGCCGGGGAGACCCAGTACTTC. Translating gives CSVDGAGETQYF. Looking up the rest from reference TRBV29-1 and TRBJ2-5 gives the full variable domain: SAVISQKPSRDICQRGTSLTIQCQVDSQVTMMFWYRQQPGQSLTLIATANQGSEATYESGFVIDKFPISRPNLTFSTLTVSNMSPEDSSIYLCSVDGAGETQYFGPGTRLLVL.

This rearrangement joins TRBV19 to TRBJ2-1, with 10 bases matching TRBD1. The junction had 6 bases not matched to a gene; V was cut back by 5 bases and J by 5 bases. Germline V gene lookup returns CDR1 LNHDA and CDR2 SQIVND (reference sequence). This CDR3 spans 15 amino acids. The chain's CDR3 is CASSPGTGADNEQFF. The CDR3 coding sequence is TGTGCCAGTAGTCCCGGGACAGGGGCCGACAATGAGCAGTTCTTC.

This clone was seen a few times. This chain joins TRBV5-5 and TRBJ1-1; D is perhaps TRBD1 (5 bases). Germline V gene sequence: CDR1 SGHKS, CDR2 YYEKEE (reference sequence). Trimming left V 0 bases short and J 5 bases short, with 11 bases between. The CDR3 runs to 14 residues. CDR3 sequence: CASSLVGRATEAFF. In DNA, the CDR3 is TGTGCCAGCAGCTTGGTGGGCAGGGCGACTGAAGCTTTCTTT.

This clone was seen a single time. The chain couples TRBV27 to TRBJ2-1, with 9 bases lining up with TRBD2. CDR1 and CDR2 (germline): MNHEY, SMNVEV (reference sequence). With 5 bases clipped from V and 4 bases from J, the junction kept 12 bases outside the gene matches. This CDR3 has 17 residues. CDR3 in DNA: TGTGCCAGCAGTATCCTTTCAGCGGGAGGAGGATACAATGAGCAGTTCTTC. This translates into CASSILSAGGGYNEQFF.